The clone carrying this TCR beta chain was counted ten times or more. Its antigen remains unidentified. These data originate in a study of early T cells in non-severe SARS-CoV-2 infection. Whole-study context: Alpha and beta chains were unpaired, from unsorted whole-blood bulk RNA.

Findings of the study overall: Private and CD4 specificities were missed by VDJdb matching, skewed to anti-spike CD8.

Attachment of unique molecular identifiers to individual cDNA molecules was performed. TCRdb analysed the 5' RACE reads with MiXCR anew, one entry per CDR3 protein. The data contain 85,000 to 100,000 distinct CDR3 sequences, about 13% of them singletons. Germline lookup yields CDR1 DFQATT and CDR2 SNEGSKA (reference sequence). The CDR3 length is 16 residues. Trimming removed 6 bases at V and 2 bases at J, with 22 bases between. The genes are TRBV20-1 and TRBJ1-1; D possibly corresponds to TRBD1 (6 bases). The source material was whole blood. This receptor was identified in an adult who was a healthcare worker with PCR-confirmed SARS-CoV-2 infection or an uninfected control (not recorded which). The CDR3 bases are TGCAGTGCCAGGAGTGTCGGACAGAAGCTCAACACTGAAGCTTTCTTT. As protein: CSARSVGQKLNTEAFF.